This TCR beta chain was identified during a study of T-cell memory formation after mild COVID-19 (dated by TCRdb to 2020 to 2023). About the investigation overall: Most TCR sequence clusters were specific to one of the two donors. The cohort was made up of two young adult volunteers, one female and one male, who were previously healthy. In two donors, T-cell clones that expanded and contracted after mild COVID-19 were followed by sequencing TCRalpha and TCRbeta repertoires longitudinally.

In its sample, this clonotype was seen many times. This clone's antigen is unknown. No much larger clonotype is one base removed from it; base qualities were not supplied. V loses 5 bases of germline sequence and J loses 8 bases, and the interval between the two ends is 10 bases. The germline V gene sets CDR1 to SGHTA and CDR2 to FQGNSA. Including the terminal cysteine and phenylalanine, the CDR3 comprises 12 residues. Only the CDR3 region is kept as DNA, spanning 36 bases read in frame from base 1. Broader findings and caveats from the paper: The detection of some responding clones in pre-infection memory suggests that pre-existing cross-reactive memory T cells joined the SARS-CoV-2 response. Clones that contracted from day 15 to 85 showed balanced CD4/CD8 phenotypes, whereas a second wave of clones that expanded from day 15 to 37 leaned towards CD4+. Contracting CD4+ clones were located mainly in the CM and EM memory subsets, whereas CD8+ clones were found to be enriched in EMRA. The second-wave clones that peaked on day 37 were not confirmed to be SARS-CoV-2 specific. The study included only a couple of mild cases, and larger cohorts that include severe cases with pre-infection samples were judged to be necessary.

Ficoll-Paque density gradient centrifugation was used to isolate PBMCs. The sequencer listed for this sample is Illumina NovaSeq 6000. TCRalpha and TCRbeta cDNA libraries were constructed by 5'RACE with constant-segment primers, with sample barcodes and unique molecular identifiers being introduced. RNA was extracted from every sample with Trizol reagent. Amplification of the libraries took two PCR steps, and the second step added a second sample barcode plus Illumina TruSeq adapters. Libraries were sequenced on an Illumina NovaSeq with 2 x 150 bp paired-end reads. The paper's data handling went like this. The reads were demultiplexed and collapsed into UMI-guided consensus sequences using migec v1.2.7. Using mixcr v2.1.11, UMI consensuses were aligned to TRA and TRB V and J templates and then assembled into clonotypes. A clonotype was counted as expanded or contracted only if both edgeR and NoisET called the change significant, with noise models trained on biological replicates. edgeR calls used a false discovery rate-adjusted p below 0.01 and a log2 fold-change threshold of 1. As an exploratory analysis of dynamics, PCA with hierarchical clustering was applied to max-normalized trajectories of the 1000 most abundant clonotypes. Each responding clone was given a CD4 or CD8 phenotype based on the CD4+ and CD8+ repertoires, which had been sequenced separately. TCRdb's own reprocessing of the public reads used fastp at Q25 and MiXCR and kept productive beta chains. Each entry merges the rows of one CDR3 protein and shows their most common DNA and genes. These V and J calls derive from TCRdb rather than the authors' analysis. For this sample there are fewer than 200,000 distinct CDR3 sequences; about 18% appear just once. Roughly 3.8% of the sample rests with the top ten.

This chain joins TRBV7-2 to TRBJ2-1; no D segment can be confidently identified. The sample was PBMCs or a T cell subset sorted from them (not recorded which). The receptor's source is a man younger than 35 who had mild COVID-19 (a few samples of this study predate the infection). The sample titles of this study are shuffled in the database, so cell type and time point are left out; the donor was told from shared clones. The encoded CDR3 is CASSQISDEQFF. The DNA is as follows: TGTGCCAGCAGCCAAATCTCGGATGAGCAGTTCTTC. Beyond the CDR3, the reference TRBV7-2 and TRBJ2-1 genes provide the residues; the full variable domain reads: GAGVSQSPSNKVTEKGKDVELRCDPISGHTALYWYRQSLGQGLEFLIYFQGNSAPDKSGLPSDRFSAERTGGSVSTLTIQRTQQEDSAVYLCASSQISDEQFFGPGTRLTVL.